One and the same sample provided the 32 T cell receptor beta chains below, sequenced in a study of cytomegalovirus exposure and HLA in healthy donors. It was with 60 Vbeta and 13 Jbeta primers that the PCR ran. TCRdb's copy holds only in-frame clones and misses some; the assay was immunoSEQ multiplex PCR. The sample lists roughly 120,000 clones, about 80% occurring once. Sample: PBMCs. The receptor source for this set is a man younger than 35 in good health and CMV-seronegative.

The chain employs TRBV4-3 and TRBJ1-1, with D uncertain. V lost 4 bases and J lost 0, with 24 bases in between. Germline CDR1 is LGHNA and CDR2 is YSLEER. This CDR3 comprises 19 residues. The CDR3 nucleotides are TGCGCCAGCAGCCCAAACACGGCGGATTATAACTCTCTGAACACTGAAGCTTTCTTT. Translating it yields CASSPNTADYNSLNTEAFF.

V is TRBV6-5 and J is TRBJ1-4; 9 bases are a match to TRBD1. Germline V gene lookup returns CDR1 MNHEY and CDR2 SVGAGI. The CDR3 spans 15 residues. Trimming removed 3 bases from V and 8 bases from J; junction bases left unmatched: 7. CDR3 loop: CASSYVGTGYEKLFF. In DNA, the CDR3 is TGTGCCAGCAGTTATGTGGGGACAGGGTACGAAAAACTGTTTTTT.

There are a few counts of this clone. This CDR3 reads CASRRGNNEQFF. For the CDR3, the DNA is TGTGCCAGCAGACGGGGAAACAATGAGCAGTTCTTC. J is TRBJ2-1 and V is TRBV6-5; TRBD2 might be the D (5 bases). V was clipped by 6 bases and J by 5 bases, with 8 bases between them. This CDR3 has 12 amino acids. CDR1 is MNHEY and CDR2 is SVGAGI in the germline V gene.

This clone turned up a few times. The chain recombines TRBV2 with TRBJ1-3; D is uncertain. This CDR3 region has 16 residues. Trimming removed 6 bases from V and 0 bases from J, with 15 bases in between. Germline V gene lookup returns CDR1 SNHLY and CDR2 FYNNEI. CDR3 amino acids: CASRMGGTVSGNTIYF. Written as DNA, the CDR3 is TGTGCCAGCAGGATGGGAGGAACAGTCTCTGGAAACACCATATATTTT.

This clone appeared a single time. The DNA for the CDR3 is TGTGCCAGCAGCGGAACAGGGGTTTCCTACGAGCAGTACTTC. The encoded protein is CASSGTGVSYEQYF. The rearrangement uses TRBV7-3 and TRBJ2-7; 7 bases align to TRBD1. Germline CDR1 reads SGHTA; CDR2 reads FQGTGA. This CDR3 has 14 amino acids. Trimming at V came to 5 bases and at J to 1 base, leaving 5 bases not matched to a gene.

The rearrangement joins TRBV6-5 to TRBJ1-5; D gene ambiguous. Germline lookup yields CDR1 MNHEY and CDR2 SVGAGI. With 5 bases removed from V and 5 bases from J, the gap between germline ends came to 13 bases. This CDR3 spans 14 amino acids. The DNA of the CDR3 is TGTGCCAGCAGTCCAACGACAACCCATCAGCCCCAGCATTTT. As protein: CASSPTTTHQPQHF.

The rearrangement links TRBV7-9 to TRBJ2-7; 10 bases map to TRBD1. CDR3 length equals 15 residues. J was trimmed by 3 bases and V by 5 bases; bases with no gene match: 7. CDR1 and CDR2 (germline): SEHNR, FQNEAQ (reference sequence). Here the CDR3 DNA reads TGTGCCAGCAGCCCCCAGACAGGGGGCAACTACGAGCAGTACTTC. It specifies CASSPQTGGNYEQYF.

This clone was seen a handful of times. The gene calls are TRBV4-3 and TRBJ2-7, with 11 positions matching TRBD1. The CDR3 length is 15 residues. Germline V gene lookup returns CDR1 LGHNA and CDR2 YSLEER. The trim removed 4 bases at V and 3 bases at J, leaving 5 bases unmatched. This chain's CDR3 is CASSPSGTGGYEQYF. The CDR3 coding sequence is TGCGCCAGCAGCCCGTCCGGGACAGGGGGCTACGAGCAGTACTTC.

The rearrangement links TRBV6-5 to TRBJ2-7; no firm D call. V lost 10 bases and J 3 bases, leaving 10 bases between the germline ends. There are 11 residues in the CDR3. Germline values: CDR1 MNHEY, CDR2 SVGAGI. The CDR3 reads CATCLGYEQYF. In nucleotides, the CDR3 is TGTGCCACCTGTCTCGGCTACGAGCAGTACTTC.

The V call is TRBV2, the J call TRBJ2-3, with a possible D match to TRBD1 (6 bases). The CDR3 runs to 14 residues. The V and J ends lost 6 bases and 4 bases respectively, with 14 bases between them. In germline, CDR1 is SNHLY, CDR2 FYNNEI. In nucleotides, the CDR3 is TGTGCCAGCAGCACCGGGACACTCGCAGATACGCAGTATTTT. Encoded protein: CASSTGTLADTQYF.

This clone was seen more than once but under ten times. The rearrangement uses TRBV4-1 and TRBJ1-5, with D possibly TRBD1 on 5 matching bases. The V gene's germline CDR1 is MGHRA and CDR2 YSYEKL. Between the trimmed V and J ends, which lost 0 bases and 4 bases, there was a span of 10 bases. This CDR3 region has 15 residues. The CDR3 DNA reads as TGCGCCAGCAGCCAAGAGTCGGGGGTGAATCAGCCCCAGCATTTT. This encodes CASSQESGVNQPQHF.

This clone was recorded only once. The V call is TRBV28, the J call TRBJ2-7; 8 bases match TRBD1. The CDR3 extends over 15 amino acids. V was clipped by 7 bases and J by 3 bases; unmatched bases: 11. Germline CDR1 reads MDHEN; CDR2 reads SYDVKM. In DNA form, the CDR3 reads TGTGCCAGCACTTCCCTCGGGACAGGCCTCTACGAGCAGTACTTC. It encodes CASTSLGTGLYEQYF.

The rearrangement joins TRBV4-3 to TRBJ1-4; 9 nucleotides match TRBD1. The trim removed 3 bases at V and 4 bases at J, leaving 15 bases unmatched. CDR3 length: 19 amino acids. Germline assignment: CDR1 LGHNA and CDR2 YSLEER. The CDR3 sequence: CASSHRIRDREINNEKLFF. For the CDR3, the DNA is TGCGCCAGCAGCCACCGAATCCGGGACAGGGAAATTAATAATGAAAAACTGTTTTTT.

V usage is TRBV30 and J usage is TRBJ2-3; TRBD2 matches 10 bases. Germline CDR1 GTSNPN, CDR2 SVGIG (reference sequence). There are 13 residues in the CDR3. The trim removed 4 bases at V and 4 bases at J, leaving 2 bases unmatched. In DNA, the CDR3 is TGTGCCTGGAACCTAGCGGGGGCAGATACGCAGTATTTT. It yields the protein CAWNLAGADTQYF. The full variable domain, with the rest looked up from reference TRBV30 and TRBJ2-3, is SQTIHQWPATLVQPVGSPLSLECTVEGTSNPNLYWYRQAAGRGLQLLFYSVGIGQISSEVPQNLSASRPQDRQFILSSKKLLLSDSGFYLCAWNLAGADTQYFGPGTRLTVL.

This chain joins TRBV5-5 and TRBJ1-3, with 7 nucleotides matching TRBD1. The CDR3 length is 17 residues. After removal of 0 bases from V and 4 bases from J, the junction contained 10 bases not matched to a gene. Germline CDR1 is SGHKS and CDR2 is YYEKEE (reference sequence). CDR3 in amino acids: CASSLARQGWGGNTIYF. CDR3 nucleotides: TGTGCCAGCAGCTTGGCTAGACAGGGCTGGGGAGGAAACACCATATATTTT.

The chain uses TRBV2 and TRBJ1-2; maybe TRBD1 (6 bases). The CDR3 sequence is 16 residues long. Germline V CDR1 and CDR2: SNHLY, FYNNEI. The V end lost 0 bases, the J end lost 4 bases, and 15 bases lay between the germline ends. CDR3 bases: TGTGCCAGCAGTGAAGCAGACCGGACAGTCGCCTATGGCTACACCTTC. Translation: CASSEADRTVAYGYTF.

CDR3 sequence reads: CASMGLDDNEQFF. CDR3 DNA: TGTGCCAGTATGGGACTGGATGACAATGAGCAGTTCTTC. The rearrangement links TRBV19 to TRBJ2-1; D might be TRBD2 (6 bases). The CDR3 runs to 13 residues. The V gene's germline CDR1 is LNHDA and CDR2 SQIVND (reference sequence). Deletions cut 7 bases from V and 5 bases from J, with 12 bases between.

This clone was recorded only once. This chain uses TRBV19 with TRBJ1-6; unclear D gene. The CDR3 consists of 14 residues. V was pared by 3 bases and J by 10 bases, with 13 bases between. CDR1 is LNHDA and CDR2 is SQIVND in the germline V gene (reference sequence). CDR3 coding DNA: TGTGCCAGTAGTATTAGGTCGGGTAGCTCACCCCTCCACTTT. This codes for CASSIRSGSSPLHF.

The chain combines TRBV28 with TRBJ1-5; D not resolved. The length of the CDR3 is 15 residues. V gave up 6 bases and J gave up 3 bases, with 15 bases separating them. Germline V gives CDR1 MDHEN, CDR2 SYDVKM. As DNA, the CDR3 is TGTGCCAGCAGCCTCATCGGGCGGGACAATCAGCCCCAGCATTTT. Translation gives CASSLIGRDNQPQHF.

About this clone: One end of the junction varies from germline; a read error may be responsible. The J gene is TRBJ2-2, the V gene TRBV7-9; D not certain. Per the germline V gene, CDR1 is SEHNR and CDR2 is FQNEAQ (reference sequence). This CDR3 contains 12 residues. The DNA for the CDR3 is TGTTCCAGCAGCTTAGACTCTACGGGGCTGTTTTTT. As protein: CSSSLDSTGLFF.

This clone was observed a single time. The V and J genes are TRBV13 and TRBJ2-2, with 7 bases aligning to TRBD1. This CDR3 region has 15 residues. V gave up 6 bases and J gave up 2 bases; unmatched junction bases: 6. Per the germline V gene, CDR1 is PRHDT and CDR2 is FYEKMQ (reference sequence). The CDR3 spells CASRKRGRNTGELFF. In nucleotides, the CDR3 is TGTGCCAGCAGGAAAAGGGGGCGAAACACCGGGGAGCTGTTTTTT.

The V call is TRBV18, the J call TRBJ2-7; a possible D gene is TRBD1 (5 bases). The V end was cut by 6 bases, the J end by 2 bases, with 14 bases between. In germline, CDR1 is KGHSH, CDR2 LQKENI. CDR3 size: 14 residues. The CDR3, as DNA: TGTGCCAGCTCCAGGGTGGCAGTTACCTACGAGCAGTACTTC. Translated: CASSRVAVTYEQYF.

This chain connects TRBV2 to TRBJ2-1, with 10 nucleotides matching TRBD2. The ends lost 4 bases at V and 4 bases at J; junction bases unmatched: 10. The CDR3 sequence is 17 residues long. Germline V gene data show CDR1 as SNHLY and CDR2 as FYNNEI. CDR3 bases: TGTGCCAGCAGTGGAGGTACGGCTAGCGGGAGTTACAATGAGCAGTTCTTC. Translating gives CASSGGTASGSYNEQFF.

V and J are TRBV6-4 and TRBJ2-1, with 10 bases lining up with TRBD2. In germline, CDR1 is MRHNA, CDR2 SNTAGT. The junction had 4 bases not matched to a gene; V was cut back by 6 bases and J by 2 bases. There are 15 residues in the CDR3. The CDR3: CASSIAGGAYNEQFF. In DNA form, the CDR3 reads TGTGCCAGCAGCATAGCGGGAGGTGCCTACAATGAGCAGTTCTTC.

This chain links TRBV6-7 with TRBJ1-2, with TRBD1 identical over 12 bases. TRBV6-7 is an ORF; its function is uncertain. There are 14 residues in the CDR3. V shed 5 bases and J 6 bases; nucleotides not matched to a gene: 4. CDR3 nucleotides: TGTGCCAGCAGTACCGGGACAGGGGGCAATGGCTACACCTTC. Its translation is CASSTGTGGNGYTF.

DNA of the CDR3: TGTGCCAGCAGTTTATCGGCTCAAATGGAGCAGTACTTC. Amino acid sequence: CASSLSAQMEQYF. The chain recombines TRBV27 with TRBJ2-5; D gene uncertain. Germline V gene sequence: CDR1 MNHEY, CDR2 SMNVEV (reference sequence). The CDR3 length is 13 residues. V lost 0 bases and J lost 11, with 13 bases in between.

V gene TRBV7-6 combines with J gene TRBJ2-7; a possible D gene is TRBD2 (5 bases). V was clipped by 2 bases and J by 3 bases, with 14 bases between them. The CDR3 extends over 15 amino acids. CDR1 is SGHVS, CDR2 FNYEAQ, per germline. The CDR3 coding sequence is TGTGCCAGCAGCTTATCATTCGAGGGATACTACGAGCAGTACTTC. Its protein is CASSLSFEGYYEQYF. Complete variable domain (other parts from reference TRBV7-6 and TRBJ2-7): GAGVSQSPRYKVTKRGQDVALRCDPISGHVSLYWYRQALGQGPEFLTYFNYEAQQDKSGLPNDRFSAERPEGSISTLTIQRTEQRDSAMYRCASSLSFEGYYEQYFGPGTRLTVT.

The chain joins TRBV5-5 to TRBJ1-2; tentative D call: TRBD1 (5 bases). The CDR3 runs to 15 residues. Germline CDR1 is SGHKS and CDR2 is YYEKEE (reference sequence). The V end lost 1 base, the J end lost 4 bases, and 14 bases lay between the germline ends. The CDR3 is CASSLRGQGGYGYTF. DNA for the CDR3: TGTGCCAGCAGCTTGAGAGGCCAGGGCGGCTATGGCTACACCTTC. Variable domain in full (rest from reference TRBV5-5 and TRBJ1-2): DAGVTQSPTHLIKTRGQQVTLRCSPISGHKSVSWYQQVLGQGPQFIFQYYEKEERGRGNFPDRFSARQFPNYSSELNVNALLLGDSALYLCASSLRGQGGYGYTFGSGTRLTVV.

The rearrangement joins TRBV6-6 to TRBJ2-7; TRBD2 is a possible D gene (6 bases). Germline V gene data show CDR1 as MNHNY and CDR2 as SVGAGI (reference sequence). V gave up 5 bases and J gave up 0 bases, with 11 bases separating them. CDR3 size: 14 residues. The CDR3 coding sequence is TGTGCCAGCAGTGACCCTAGCGACTCCTACGAGCAGTACGTC. This translates into CASSDPSDSYEQYV.

This chain uses TRBV5-6 with TRBJ2-7; a possible D gene is TRBD2 (6 bases). Germline V CDR1 and CDR2: SGHDT, YYEEEE. V was clipped by 4 bases and J by 4 bases, with 15 bases between them. CDR3 length equals 14 residues. The CDR3 DNA sequence: TGTGCCAGCAGCGGGGACTCGCAGCGGTACGAGCAGTACGTC. Protein: CASSGDSQRYEQYV.

This chain uses TRBV5-6 with TRBJ2-7, with 7 positions matching TRBD2. Trimming at V came to 4 bases and at J to 4 bases, leaving 14 bases not matched to a gene. The CDR3 length is 16 residues. The germline gives CDR1 SGHDT, CDR2 YYEEEE. Here the CDR3 DNA reads TGTGCCAGCAGCGTTGTGGGGGGAGGGTTGGGGTACGAGCAGTACTTC. Translation: CASSVVGGGLGYEQYF. Full variable domain (missing parts from reference TRBV5-6 and TRBJ2-7): DAGVTQSPTHLIKTRGQQVTLRCSPKSGHDTVSWYQQALGQGPQFIFQYYEEEERQRGNFPDRFSGHQFPNYSSELNVNALLLGDSALYLCASSVVGGGLGYEQYFGPGTRLTVT.

The CDR3 sequence: CASTTGTGNHGSGNTIYF. Written as DNA, the CDR3 is TGCGCCAGCACCACCGGGACAGGGAACCATGGCTCTGGAAACACCATATATTTT. The gene calls are TRBV5-1 and TRBJ1-3; 9 bases line up with TRBD1. Germline CDR1 reads SGHRS; CDR2 reads YFSETQ. The V and J ends lost 6 bases and 0 bases, in that order; junction bases with no gene match: 13. This CDR3 comprises 18 residues. Supplemented by reference TRBV5-1 and TRBJ1-3, the full variable domain reads KAGVTQTPRYLIKTRGQQVTLSCSPISGHRSVSWYQQTPGQGLQFLFEYFSETQRNKGNFPGRFSGRQFSNSRSEMNVSTLELGDSALYLCASTTGTGNHGSGNTIYFGEGSWLTVV.